Sequencing of this T cell receptor (beta chain) was carried out in a study of blood T cell repertoires in COVID-19. Study-level background: Collection of acute and convalescent COVID-19 samples took place in the United States, Italy and Spain. T cells, B-cell-depleted T cells, or PBMCs provided the cDNA or gDNA that served as material.

Germline V gene data show CDR1 as MNHEY and CDR2 as SVGEGT. The trim removed 3 bases at V and 0 bases at J, leaving 10 bases unmatched. CDR3 length equals 20 residues. Original handling: Researchers report that nucleated cell counts were estimated from reference gene primer amplification. TCRdb's table, derived via immunoSEQ multiplex PCR, lists solely in-frame clones and lacks some. The V and J calls and clone size are taken from that table; D and trimming were inferred from the DNA. The sample includes hundreds of thousands of clones, roughly 81% seen only once; the top ten take around 0.97%. Sequenced material: peripheral blood. The V and J genes are TRBV6-2 or TRBV6-3 and TRBJ2-6; 11 positions match TRBD2. This receptor was identified in a man aged 35-49 years with acute or convalescent COVID-19. The CDR3 bases are TGTGCCAGCAGTTATCAATCCGGGACTAGCGGATCCTCTGGGGCCAACGTCCTGACTTTC. It specifies CASSYQSGTSGSSGANVLTF.